The 4 T cell receptor beta chains below were found in one sample sequenced in a study of T cell responses to AZD1222 COVID-19 vaccine (dated by TCRdb to the early 2020s). Libraries were built with the immunoSEQ multiplex PCR assay. In TCRdb, the immuneACCESS table is reduced to in-frame sequences with V and J assigned. These tables do not hold every clone; where another copy was compared, an unresolved V gene accounts for under half, and the others remain unexplained. Within this sample are 95,000 to 100,000 clones, with approximately 87% of them counted one time only. The leading ten clones occupy about 26% of the sample. The sample's time point, from its label and the paper: baseline before first vaccination. The input for sequencing was peripheral blood, taken on day 0 of AZD1222 vaccination. Source of these receptors: an adult in good health.

This chain connects TRBV28 to TRBJ2-6, with 7 bases aligning to TRBD1. Germline V gene lookup returns CDR1 MDHEN and CDR2 SYDVKM. The CDR3 has 17 amino acids. J was trimmed by 3 bases and V by 5 bases; bases with no gene match: 10. CDR3 amino acids: CASSKAGGTGGANVLTF. The CDR3 DNA reads as TGTGCCAGCAGTAAGGCAGGGGGAACTGGTGGGGCCAACGTCCTGACTTTC. Together with reference TRBV28 and TRBJ2-6, the CDR3 gives the full variable domain: DVKVTQSSRYLVKRTGEKVFLECVQDMDHENMFWYRQDPGLGLRLIYFSYDVKMKEKGDIPEGYSVSREKKERFSLILESASTNQTSMYLCASSKAGGTGGANVLTFGAGSRLTVL.

The rearrangement joins TRBV6-1 to TRBJ2-3; a possible D gene is TRBD2 (6 bases). This CDR3 contains 16 residues. The germline gives CDR1 MNHNS, CDR2 SASEGT. Trimming removed 2 bases from V and 2 bases from J, with 14 bases in between. CDR3 protein: CASSEIGGIHTDTQYF. In DNA, the CDR3 is TGTGCCAGCAGTGAAATTGGCGGGATTCACACAGATACGCAGTATTTT.

The chain uses TRBV18 and TRBJ2-1; the D call may be TRBD1 or TRBD2 (5 bases each). Deletions cut 4 bases from V and 5 bases from J, with 21 bases between. Germline V CDR1 and CDR2: KGHSH, LQKENI. The CDR3 loop spans 17 amino acids. The CDR3 DNA is TGTGCCAGCTCACTCCACCGCGCGCAGGGACGTAACAATGAGCAGTTCTTC. It is translated as CASSLHRAQGRNNEQFF.

The rearrangement uses TRBV19 and TRBJ2-7, with TRBD2 matching over 7 bases. This CDR3 region has 17 residues. The ends lost 4 bases at V and 2 bases at J; junction bases unmatched: 14. The V gene's germline CDR1 is LNHDA and CDR2 SQIVND (reference sequence). In DNA, the CDR3 is TGTGCCAGTAGTACGGGGAGGGACCCACGGGGGACCTACGAGCAGTACTTC. Amino acid sequence: CASSTGRDPRGTYEQYF.